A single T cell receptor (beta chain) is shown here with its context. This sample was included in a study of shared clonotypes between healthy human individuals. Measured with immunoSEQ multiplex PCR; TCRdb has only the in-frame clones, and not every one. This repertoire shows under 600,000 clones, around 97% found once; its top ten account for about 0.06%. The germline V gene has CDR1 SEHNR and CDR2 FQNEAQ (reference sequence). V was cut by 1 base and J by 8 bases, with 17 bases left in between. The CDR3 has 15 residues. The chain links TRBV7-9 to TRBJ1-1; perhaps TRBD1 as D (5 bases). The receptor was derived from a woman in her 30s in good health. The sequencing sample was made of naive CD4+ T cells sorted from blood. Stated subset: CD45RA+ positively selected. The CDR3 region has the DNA TGTGCCAGCAGCTTAGGGTCAGGGCCTTCGGTAGAAGCTTTCTTT. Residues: CASSLGSGPSVEAFF.